The source of this T cell receptor (beta chain) is a study of T cells in Graves' hyperthyroidism and ophthalmopathy (dated by TCRdb to about 2019). At the level of the whole study: Peripheral blood samples were taken at initial diagnosis, before any treatment was given. Prospective prediction of ophthalmopathy was tested in an independent validation cohort consisting of some 19 hyperthyroidism patients and more than 15 patients who later progressed to ophthalmopathy. The approximately 98 discovery patients were randomly divided into training and test sets at a 7:3 ratio. Once sampling was done, hyperthyroidism patients were given methimazole at a starting dose of 30 mg daily, whereas ophthalmopathy patients were given high-dose intravenous methylprednisolone. In addition, the study compared T-cell repertoires in thyroid tissue and in blood from five to seven Graves' hyperthyroidism patients. According to the paper, TCR Vbeta CDR3 sequencing was carried out on around 140 peripheral blood samples, which came from fewer than 50 ophthalmopathy, around 74 hyperthyroidism and roughly 17 progressor patients. TCR V-J signatures able to tell the groups apart were searched for in a discovery cohort of 90 to 100 patients, of whom about 40 had Graves' ophthalmopathy and about 55 had stable Graves' hyperthyroidism. Here is what the overall study found, with its caveats: Sample size was not statistically predetermined, and blinding of investigators to group allocation was not performed. Most expanded thyroid clonotypes (frequency above 0.001) were also found in blood, which suggests that blood repertoires may mirror thyroid immune responses. A model built on a 13 V-J signature distinguished ophthalmopathy from stable hyperthyroidism, reaching 87.88% sensitivity and 81.08% specificity in cross-validation and 80%/75% in testing. In validation, the model predicted progression to ophthalmopathy a median of roughly 6.5 months before onset, with over 55% sensitivity and almost 75% specificity.

The germline V gene (reference sequence) specifies SEHNR as CDR1 and FQNEAQ as CDR2. Including cysteine and phenylalanine, the CDR3 has 16 amino acids. Of the read, only the CDR3 DNA is kept; its 48 bases are in frame from base 1. Ends trimmed: V by 2 bases, J by 2 bases; bases unmatched to a gene: 4. This clonotype was detected a few times. This clone's antigen is unknown. No qualities accompany the bases; no much larger clone lies one base away. Stable Graves' hyperthyroidism was defined as no progression to ophthalmopathy during 18 months of follow-up. Hyperthyroidism patients were newly diagnosed, had a disease duration of under 2 months, and were aged 18 to 65 years. Patients with uncontrolled infections, other autoimmune diseases, pregnancy or lactation were excluded. Clinical symptoms, serum thyroxine and TRAb, thyroid ultrasound, and orbital computed tomography formed the basis for the diagnoses. Ficoll-Paque density gradient centrifugation was used to isolate PBMCs from around 10 ml of fresh peripheral blood. Trizol reagent was used to extract total RNA, and RNA quality was then checked on an Agilent 2100 Bioanalyzer.

Amplification of TCR beta CDR3 regions was carried out from RNA transcripts. The TCR CDR3 was subjected to a first round of RT-PCR using the HTBI primer set and the Qiagen OneStep RT-PCR kit. Libraries were constructed in a second round of multiplex PCR, after which size selection and purification were performed. Sequencing of the libraries was done on an Illumina HiSeq2000 using paired-end 100 bp reads. The original pipeline was this. SOAPnuke was used to process the raw data, removing reads that contained adapters or uncalled bases, had a mean Phred below 15, or lacked an exact match to the constant primer or identifier. High-quality paired reads were merged with COPE v1.2.5, and unique nucleotide sequences were defined as clonotypes. MiTCR v1.1 was used to align clonotypes to the IMGT TRBV, TRBD and TRBJ reference segments. The analysis included only V-J combinations with a frequency above 0.0001, which together covered roughly 99% of the repertoires. A TCS score was defined as the ratio between F50 (clonal expansion) and ExV (chaos), using BLOSUM62-based TCRdist between CDR3 peptides within each V-J. Welch's t-statistics and random forest reduced around 510 V-J features to fewer than 15, which were used in a naive Bayes classifier (R e1071). The public sequencing data were trimmed at Q25 with fastp and processed into clonotypes with MiXCR by TCRdb, which kept only in-frame beta chains. Entries are consolidated by CDR3 protein sequence, retaining the most common genes and DNA. The V and J calls and clone size are TCRdb's, not the authors'. In this sample the table shows fewer than 550,000 distinct CDR3 sequences, around 14% of which occur a single time. The biggest ten clones account for roughly 7.7% of the sample.

The specimen sequenced was blood. The TCR comes from a woman younger than 35 with Graves' hyperthyroidism. The chain couples TRBV7-9 to TRBJ2-7; 12 nucleotides in the junction match TRBD2. The DNA reads TGTGCCAGCAGCTTATTGAGGACTAGCGGGACCTACGAGCAGTACTTC. It specifies CASSLLRTSGTYEQYF.